This TCR beta chain is from a study of T cells in pancreatic ductal adenocarcinoma. Whole-study findings and limits: Blood clonality (around 0.066) did not differ significantly from tumor (roughly 0.11).

No neoadjuvant therapy was given to the selected pancreatic ductal adenocarcinoma patients before their surgery. Produced via immunoSEQ multiplex PCR; TCRdb's table is partial and in-frame only. Found here are about 100,000 clones, nearly 95% of them singletons; the top ten hold roughly 3%. As for this clone: Antigen unknown.

The CDR3 is 13 residues long. Germline assignment: CDR1 SGHTS and CDR2 YDEGEE. The V end was cut by 0 bases, the J end by 2 bases, with 6 bases between. Sequenced input: PBMCs. This TCR was recovered from a human donor with pancreatic ductal adenocarcinoma. The chain uses TRBV5-8 and TRBJ2-7; D uncertain. The CDR3 protein is CASSLGTTYEQYF. The CDR3 DNA follows: TGTGCCAGCAGCTTGGGCACAACCTACGAGCAGTACTTC.